One TCR beta chain is described in this entry. The record originates from a study of blood T cell repertoires in COVID-19. The CDR3 covers 15 residues. Trimming pared 1 base from V and 4 bases from J, leaving 11 bases between. Germline V gene sequence: CDR1 KGHSH, CDR2 LQKENI. Here immunoSEQ multiplex PCR was the method, and the copy in TCRdb shows in-frame clones only, minus some. The data show tens of thousands of clones, around 77% seen once. The TCR originated in an older man with COVID-19, enrolled during active disease. The sample taken for sequencing was peripheral blood. The chain combines TRBV18 with TRBJ1-5; D not resolved. In nucleotides, the CDR3 is TGTGCCAGCTCACCACGAGGTCATGAAAATCAGCCCCAGCATTTT. Translating gives CASSPRGHENQPQHF.